This T cell receptor beta chain was sequenced during a study of OX40 agonist ivuxolimab in advanced cancers. Study-level results: The antigens recognized by the expanded peripheral T cells, that is their antigen specificity, were not determined.

The CDR3 is 18 amino acids. From germline, CDR1 is MDHEN and CDR2 SYDVKM. Trimming left V 6 bases short and J 4 bases short, with 27 bases between. Clones were read by immunoSEQ multiplex PCR, and TCRdb kept only the in-frame ones, dropping some. This sample carries 20,000 or so clones, roughly 82% of them seen once, and the ten largest clones take just over 3%. A word on this clone: As yet, its antigen is unknown. This sample includes further DNA sequences coding for the same CDR3.

The source of this sequence is an adult with an advanced solid tumor such as melanoma, head and neck, liver or kidney cancer. V is TRBV28 and J is TRBJ1-2; a possible D gene is TRBD1 (5 bases). The sample consisted of CD4+ or CD8+ T cells sorted from blood, taken in a trial of the OX40 agonist ivuxolimab. CDR3 in amino acids: CASSPRRWKRGHLYGYTF. In DNA form, the CDR3 reads TGTGCCAGCAGCCCTAGACGCTGGAAAAGGGGCCACCTCTATGGCTACACCTTC.